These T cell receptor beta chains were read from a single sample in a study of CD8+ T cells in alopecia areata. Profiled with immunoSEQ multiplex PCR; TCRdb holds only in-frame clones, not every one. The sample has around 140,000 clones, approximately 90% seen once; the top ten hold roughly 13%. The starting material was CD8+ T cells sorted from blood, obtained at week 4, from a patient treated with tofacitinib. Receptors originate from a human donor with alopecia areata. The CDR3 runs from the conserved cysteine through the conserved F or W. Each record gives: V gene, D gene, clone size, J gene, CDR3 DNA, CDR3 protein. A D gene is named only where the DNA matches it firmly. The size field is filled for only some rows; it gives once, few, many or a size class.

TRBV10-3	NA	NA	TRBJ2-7	TGTGCCATCGGGGACTCTTCAAGCTCCTACGAGCAGTACTTC	CAIGDSSSSYEQYF
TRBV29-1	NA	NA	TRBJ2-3	TGCAGCGTTGAAGGGCAGGGTGTCGATACGCAGTATTTT	CSVEGQGVDTQYF
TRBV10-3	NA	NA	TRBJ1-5	TGTGCCAGCAGTTACTCAGGGACGGGCAATCAGCCCCAGCATTTT	CASSYSGTGNQPQHF
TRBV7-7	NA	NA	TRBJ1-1	TGTGCTAGCAGCTTAGTCTTCGGGAGTGAAGCTTTCTTT	CASSLVFGSEAFF
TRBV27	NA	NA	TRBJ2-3	TGTGCCAGCAGGGGAGTGGCAGATACGCAGTATTTT	CASRGVADTQYF
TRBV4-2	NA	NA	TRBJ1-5	TGTGCCAGCAGCCAAGATACCGGGGGGGGGAATCAGCCCCAGCATTTT	CASSQDTGGGNQPQHF
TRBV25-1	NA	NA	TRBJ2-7	TGTGCCAGCAGGGGGGCCTACGAGCAGTACTTC	CASRGAYEQYF
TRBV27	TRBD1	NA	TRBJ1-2	TGTGCCAGCAGTTTAGGTCCGGGACAGGGGTCCGGCTACACCTTC	CASSLGPGQGSGYTF
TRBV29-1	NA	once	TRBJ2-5	TGCAGCGTTGAAGATCTAGGAGGGACCCAGTACTTC	CSVEDLGGTQYF
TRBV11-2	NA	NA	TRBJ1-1	TGTGCCAGCAGCTTCAGGAGCACTGAAGCTTTCTTT	CASSFRSTEAFF
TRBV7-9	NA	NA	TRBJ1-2	TGTGCCAGCAGCTTTCCAGGCACATATGGCTACACCTTC	CASSFPGTYGYTF
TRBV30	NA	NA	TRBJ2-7	TGTGCCTGGAGTCTAGGAGATTCCTACGAGCAGTACTTC	CAWSLGDSYEQYF
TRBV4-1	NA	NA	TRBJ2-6	TGCGCCAGCAGCCACTGGCTCCGGGACACCTCCTGGGGCGGGGCCAACGTCCTGACTTTC	CASSHWLRDTSWGGANVLTF
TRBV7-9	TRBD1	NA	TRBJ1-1	TGTGCCAGCAGCTCACAAGGGGGCGAAGCTTTCTTT	CASSSQGGEAFF
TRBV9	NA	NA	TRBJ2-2	TGTGCCAGCAGTCGGGACATTTTCGAGACCGGGGAGCTGTTTTTT	CASSRDIFETGELFF
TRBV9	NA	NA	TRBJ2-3	TGTGCCAGCAGCGTTCTACCCGGGAGCGCAGATACGCAGTATTTT	CASSVLPGSADTQYF
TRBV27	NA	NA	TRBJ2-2	TGTGCCAGCAGTAAGGGGGGCCTCCGGGAGCTGTTTTTT	CASSKGGLRELFF
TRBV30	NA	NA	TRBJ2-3	TGTGCCTGGAGTGTAGGCGGGACCATAAGCACAGATACGCAGTATTTT	CAWSVGGTISTDTQYF
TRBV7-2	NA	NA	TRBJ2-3	TGTGCCAGCAGCTTATTGAGACTATCGGGGGTTTGGACAGATACGCAGTATTTT	CASSLLRLSGVWTDTQYF
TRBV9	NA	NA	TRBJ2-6	TGTGCCAGCAGCGTAGCCTCTGGGGCCAACGTCCTGACTTTC	CASSVASGANVLTF
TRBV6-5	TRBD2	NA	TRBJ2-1	TGTGCCAGCAGTTACGTCGCGGGAGTCTACAATGAGCAGTTCTTC	CASSYVAGVYNEQFF
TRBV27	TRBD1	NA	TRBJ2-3	TGTGCCAGCAGTTTCTCCGGGACAGGGTCCCCCCAAGATACGCAGTATTTT	CASSFSGTGSPQDTQYF
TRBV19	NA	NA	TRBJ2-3	TGTGCCAGTAGTATTGGCACAGATACGCAGTATTTT	CASSIGTDTQYF
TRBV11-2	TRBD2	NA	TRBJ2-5	TGTGCCAGCAGCTTAAGAGCGGGAAGGCTGGAAGAGACCCAGTACTTC	CASSLRAGRLEETQYF
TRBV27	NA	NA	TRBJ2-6	TGTGCCAGCACCTCTCTCCCTGCCAGAGGTGGGGCCAACGTCCTGACTTTC	CASTSLPARGGANVLTF
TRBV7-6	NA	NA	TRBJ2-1	TGTGCCAGCAGCTTGGGAGAGGACTACCTGAGCTCCTACAATGAGCAGTTCTTC	CASSLGEDYLSSYNEQFF
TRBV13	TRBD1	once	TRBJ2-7	TGTGCCAGCAGCTTAGGCGGGACAGGGGACCCCGAGCAGTACTTC	CASSLGGTGDPEQYF
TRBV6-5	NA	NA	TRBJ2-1	TGTGCCAGCAGTTACTCCCCCAATGAGCAGTTCTTC	CASSYSPNEQFF
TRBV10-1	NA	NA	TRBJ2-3	TGCGCCAGCAGTGGGGTTAGGGAGCGGGGCACAGATACGCAGTATTTT	CASSGVRERGTDTQYF
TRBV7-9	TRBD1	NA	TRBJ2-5	TGTGCCAGCAGCCCACGGGACAGACGGCAAGAGACCCAGTACTTC	CASSPRDRRQETQYF
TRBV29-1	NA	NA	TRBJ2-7	TGCAGCGTTGGACTAGGACAGGCGGCGTTCTACGAGCAGTACTTC	CSVGLGQAAFYEQYF
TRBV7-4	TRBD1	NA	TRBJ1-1	TGTGCCAGCAGCTTACCCACCGTAGGACAGGTCAACGCTGAAGCTTTCTTT	CASSLPTVGQVNAEAFF
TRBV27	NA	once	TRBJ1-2	TGTGCCAGCAGTCCCGCGTGGGGGGCGTATGGCTACACCTTC	CASSPAWGAYGYTF
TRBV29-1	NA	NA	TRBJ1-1	TGCAGCGTACGGCGGGTCGGATTGAACACTGAAGCTTTCTTT	CSVRRVGLNTEAFF
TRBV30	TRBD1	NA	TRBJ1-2	TGTGCCTGGGGACAGGGTATTACCTATGGCTACACCTTC	CAWGQGITYGYTF
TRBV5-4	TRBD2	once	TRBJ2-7	TGTGCCAGCAGCGGGGGGGGGACTCCGCAATACGAGCAGTACTTC	CASSGGGTPQYEQYF
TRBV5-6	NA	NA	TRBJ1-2	TGTGCCAGCAGCGGGGTCGACCCTTCTTATGGCTACACCTTC	CASSGVDPSYGYTF